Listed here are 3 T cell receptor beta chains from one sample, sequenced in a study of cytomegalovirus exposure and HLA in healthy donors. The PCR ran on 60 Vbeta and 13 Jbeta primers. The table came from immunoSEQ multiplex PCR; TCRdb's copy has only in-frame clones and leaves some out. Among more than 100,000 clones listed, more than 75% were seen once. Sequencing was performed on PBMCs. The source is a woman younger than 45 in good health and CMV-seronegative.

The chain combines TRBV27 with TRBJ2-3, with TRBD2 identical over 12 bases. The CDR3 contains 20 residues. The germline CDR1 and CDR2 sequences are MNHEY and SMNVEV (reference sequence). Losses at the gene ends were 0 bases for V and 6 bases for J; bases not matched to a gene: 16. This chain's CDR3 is CASSLSPETSGGRETDTQYF. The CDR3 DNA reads TGTGCCAGCAGTTTATCCCCCGAGACTAGCGGGGGAAGGGAAACCGATACGCAGTATTTT.

For the CDR3, the DNA is TGTGCCAGTAGTTTCCTAACAGGGGTCGGGGAGCTGTTTTTT. As protein: CASSFLTGVGELFF. The chain couples TRBV19 to TRBJ2-2; the match to TRBD1 covers 7 bases. The germline gives CDR1 LNHDA, CDR2 SQIVND (reference sequence). The CDR3 covers 14 residues. Germline trimming cut 5 bases from V and 7 bases from J; bases unmatched to any gene: 7.

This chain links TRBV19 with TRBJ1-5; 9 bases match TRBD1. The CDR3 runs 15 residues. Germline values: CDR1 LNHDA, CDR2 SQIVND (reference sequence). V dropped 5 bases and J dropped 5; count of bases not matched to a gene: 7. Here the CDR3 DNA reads TGTGCCAGTAGTGTCCGGGACAGGGCATATCAGCCCCAGCATTTT. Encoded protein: CASSVRDRAYQPQHF.